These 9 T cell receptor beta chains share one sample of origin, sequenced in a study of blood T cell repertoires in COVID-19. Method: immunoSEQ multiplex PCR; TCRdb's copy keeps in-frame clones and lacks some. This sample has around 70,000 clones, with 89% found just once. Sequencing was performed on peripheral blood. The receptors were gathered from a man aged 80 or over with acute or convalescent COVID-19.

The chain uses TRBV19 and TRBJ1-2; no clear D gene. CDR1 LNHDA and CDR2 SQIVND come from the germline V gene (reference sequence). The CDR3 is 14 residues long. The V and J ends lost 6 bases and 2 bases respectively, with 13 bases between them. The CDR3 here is CASRTSSINYGYTF. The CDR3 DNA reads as TGTGCCAGTAGGACATCCTCTATCAACTATGGCTACACCTTC.

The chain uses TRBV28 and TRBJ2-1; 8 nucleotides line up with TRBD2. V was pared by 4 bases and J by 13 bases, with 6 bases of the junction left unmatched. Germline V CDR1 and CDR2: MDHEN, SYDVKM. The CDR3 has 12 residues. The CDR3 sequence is CASSSLGGEQFF. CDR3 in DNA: TGTGCCAGCAGTTCCCTCGGGGGGGAACAGTTCTTC.

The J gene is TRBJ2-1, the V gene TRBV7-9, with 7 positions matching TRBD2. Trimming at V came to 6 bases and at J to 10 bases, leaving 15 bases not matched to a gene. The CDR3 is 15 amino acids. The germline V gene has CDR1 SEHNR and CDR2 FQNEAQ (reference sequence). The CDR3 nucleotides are TGTGCCAGCAGTCCACGCCAGGGAGGGCTTCAGGAGCAGTTCTTC. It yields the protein CASSPRQGGLQEQFF.

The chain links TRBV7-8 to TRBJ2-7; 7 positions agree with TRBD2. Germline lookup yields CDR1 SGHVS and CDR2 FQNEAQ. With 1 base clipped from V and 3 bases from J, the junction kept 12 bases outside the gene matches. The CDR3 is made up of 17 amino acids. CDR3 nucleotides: TGTGCCAGCAGCTTAGAGGGCGGGGGAGCCGTCATCTACGAGCAGTACTTC. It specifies CASSLEGGGAVIYEQYF. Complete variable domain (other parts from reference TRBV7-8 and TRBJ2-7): GAGVSQSPRYKVAKRGQDVALRCDPISGHVSLFWYQQALGQGPEFLTYFQNEAQLDKSGLPSDRFFAERPEGSVSTLKIQRTQQEDSAVYLCASSLEGGGAVIYEQYFGPGTRLTVT.

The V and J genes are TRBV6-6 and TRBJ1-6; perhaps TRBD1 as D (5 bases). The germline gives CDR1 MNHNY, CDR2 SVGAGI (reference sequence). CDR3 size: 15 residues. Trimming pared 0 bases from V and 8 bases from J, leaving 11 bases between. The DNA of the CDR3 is TGTGCCAGCAGTTACTCGACAAGGGGTGATTCACCCCTCCACTTT. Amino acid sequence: CASSYSTRGDSPLHF.

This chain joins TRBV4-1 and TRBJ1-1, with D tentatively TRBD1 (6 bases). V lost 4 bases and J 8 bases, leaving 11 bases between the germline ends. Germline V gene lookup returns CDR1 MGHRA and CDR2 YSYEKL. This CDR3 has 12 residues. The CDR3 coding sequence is TGCGCCAGCAGCCTCAGGGGAGAGGAAGCTTTCTTT. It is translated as CASSLRGEEAFF.

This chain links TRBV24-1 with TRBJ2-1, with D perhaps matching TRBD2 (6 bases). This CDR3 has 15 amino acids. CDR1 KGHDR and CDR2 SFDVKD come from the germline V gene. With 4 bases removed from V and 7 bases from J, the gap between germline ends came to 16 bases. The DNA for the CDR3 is TGTGCCACCAGTGACAGGGTGGGGGGATTTAATGAGCAGTTCTTC. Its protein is CATSDRVGGFNEQFF.

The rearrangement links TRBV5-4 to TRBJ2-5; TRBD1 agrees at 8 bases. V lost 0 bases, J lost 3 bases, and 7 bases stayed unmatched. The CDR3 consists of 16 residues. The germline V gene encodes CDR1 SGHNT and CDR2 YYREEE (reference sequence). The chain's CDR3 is CASSLGRGRAEETQYF. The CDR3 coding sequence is TGTGCCAGCAGCTTGGGCAGGGGGCGCGCGGAAGAGACCCAGTACTTC.

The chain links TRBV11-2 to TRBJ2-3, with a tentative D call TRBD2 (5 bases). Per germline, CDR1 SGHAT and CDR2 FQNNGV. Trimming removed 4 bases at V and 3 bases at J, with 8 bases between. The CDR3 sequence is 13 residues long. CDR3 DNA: TGTGCCAGCAGCTCCGGACTGACAGATACGCAGTATTTT. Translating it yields CASSSGLTDTQYF.